This T cell receptor beta chain stems from a study of shared clonotypes between healthy human individuals. With V trimmed by 4 bases and J by 2 bases, 10 bases remained unmatched. This CDR3 has 17 residues. Germline values: CDR1 SGDLS, CDR2 YYNGEE. Repertoires were generated with immunoSEQ multiplex PCR, while TCRdb's copy carries only in-frame clones and drops some. Of roughly 1,100,000 clones in the sample, roughly 75% were seen once. This receptor was identified in a man aged 18 to 35 in good health. Sequenced sample: memory CD4+ T cells sorted from blood. Subset noted: CD45RA-negative fraction. The rearrangement links TRBV9 to TRBJ1-3; 9 nucleotides agree with TRBD1. The CDR3 nucleotides read TGTGCCAGCAGCCAAGGGGCGGGACAGGGAGCTGGAAACACCATATATTTT. Translated: CASSQGAGQGAGNTIYF.